One sample yielded the 29 T cell receptor beta chains listed below, sequenced in a study of technical replicates of blood from several donors. TCRdb's table, derived via immunoSEQ multiplex PCR, lists solely in-frame clones and lacks some. The table lists about 74,000 clones, approximately 95% of them singletons. Sequencing was performed on T cells isolated from PBMCs. The receptors originated from a human donor in good health.

This clone was seen once. The chain joins TRBV28 to TRBJ1-3; perhaps TRBD1 as D (6 bases). This CDR3 spans 15 amino acids. Germline CDR1 is MDHEN and CDR2 is SYDVKM. V lost 7 bases to trimming and J lost 2 bases, with 15 bases between them. CDR3 region: CASKGGGPTGNTIYF. In DNA form, the CDR3 reads TGTGCCAGCAAAGGGGGGGGCCCCACTGGAAACACCATATATTTT.

This sequence joins TRBV5-4 and TRBJ2-5; 9 positions agree with TRBD2. This CDR3 spans 15 amino acids. V lost 0 bases, J lost 5 bases, and 5 bases stayed unmatched. CDR1 SGHNT and CDR2 YYREEE come from the germline V gene (reference sequence). The CDR3 sequence: CASSLVASGKETQYF. The CDR3 DNA sequence: TGTGCCAGCAGCTTGGTGGCTAGCGGGAAGGAGACCCAGTACTTC. Full variable domain (outside the CDR3, taken from reference TRBV5-4 and TRBJ2-5): ETGVTQSPTHLIKTRGQQVTLRCSSQSGHNTVSWYQQALGQGPQFIFQYYREEENGRGNFPPRFSGLQFPNYSSELNVNALELDDSALYLCASSLVASGKETQYFGPGTRLLVL.

In this sample, this clone turned up a few times. The V gene is TRBV2, the J gene TRBJ1-1, with D possibly TRBD1 on 5 matching bases. The CDR3 is 17 amino acids. Germline-derived CDR1 and CDR2 are SNHLY and FYNNEI. Trimming cost V 3 bases and J 1 base, with 18 bases left between them. The CDR3 DNA is TGTGCCAGCAGTGAGGAACTTCTGAAGGGGCAGAACACTGAAGCTTTCTTT. Protein product: CASSEELLKGQNTEAFF.

The V call is TRBV19, the J call TRBJ1-2; D may be TRBD1 (5 bases). The CDR3 has 13 amino acids. CDR1 is LNHDA and CDR2 is SQIVND in the germline V gene (reference sequence). V was clipped by 7 bases and J by 2 bases, with 11 bases between them. CDR3 coding DNA: TGTGCCAGTACCCCAGGGCGGAACTATGGCTACACCTTC. Translated: CASTPGRNYGYTF.

The rearrangement links TRBV29-1 to TRBJ2-7, with 10 bases that match TRBD2. The CDR3 spans 14 residues. V lost 2 bases to trimming and J lost 3 bases; unmatched junction nucleotides: 4. Germline V gives CDR1 SQVTM, CDR2 ANQGSEA. The CDR3 here is CSVEKAGGVYEQYF. The CDR3 nucleotides are TGCAGCGTTGAAAAAGCGGGAGGGGTCTACGAGCAGTACTTC.

This chain joins TRBV7-9 and TRBJ1-2, with 11 bases matching TRBD1. Germline values: CDR1 SEHNR, CDR2 FQNEAQ (reference sequence). The junction had 2 bases not matched to a gene; V was cut back by 1 base and J by 4 bases. The CDR3 spans 15 residues. The CDR3 is CASSLGTGGGYGYTF. The CDR3 nucleotides read TGTGCCAGCAGCTTAGGGACAGGGGGCGGCTATGGCTACACCTTC. The full variable domain, its missing parts supplied by reference TRBV7-9 and TRBJ1-2, is DTGVSQNPRHKITKRGQNVTFRCDPISEHNRLYWYRQTLGQGPEFLTYFQNEAQLEKSRLLSDRFSAERPKGSFSTLEIQRTEQGDSAMYLCASSLGTGGGYGYTFGSGTRLTVV.

The CDR3 DNA reads TGTGCCAGTAGTCCCCGGGGAGGGAACACTGAAGCTTTCTTT. Translating gives CASSPRGGNTEAFF. The V gene is TRBV19, the J gene TRBJ1-1; D remains unclear. Germline V gene lookup returns CDR1 LNHDA and CDR2 SQIVND (reference sequence). V gave up 5 bases and J gave up 1 base, with 11 bases separating them. This CDR3 is built from 14 residues.

This chain connects TRBV11-3 to TRBJ1-1; D unresolved. The CDR3 spans 13 residues. From germline, CDR1 is SGHNT and CDR2 YENEEA. Deletions cut 5 bases from V and 5 bases from J, with 12 bases between. CDR3 loop: CASSPDGGTEAFF. The DNA for the CDR3 is TGTGCCAGCAGCCCGGACGGAGGGACTGAAGCTTTCTTT.

This chain links TRBV9 with TRBJ2-3; the D is unclear. CDR1 is SGDLS and CDR2 is YYNGEE in the germline V gene. V lost 4 bases and J 2 bases, leaving 8 bases between the germline ends. This CDR3 spans 13 amino acids. The DNA of the CDR3 is TGTGCCAGCAGCCCCCGGGTCACAGATACGCAGTATTTT. This encodes CASSPRVTDTQYF.

The chain joins TRBV28 to TRBJ2-7; 8 bases align to TRBD1. V was pared by 1 base and J by 1 base, with 3 bases of the junction left unmatched. The CDR3 loop spans 15 amino acids. Germline-derived CDR1 and CDR2 are MDHEN and SYDVKM. This CDR3 reads CASSLFRTGSYEQYF. The CDR3 DNA follows: TGTGCCAGCAGTTTATTTCGGACAGGGTCCTACGAGCAGTACTTC.

The rearrangement joins TRBV28 to TRBJ1-5; unclear D gene. Germline V gene sequence: CDR1 MDHEN, CDR2 SYDVKM. This CDR3 comprises 15 residues. Trimming removed 7 bases from V and 4 bases from J, with 17 bases in between. Here the CDR3 DNA reads TGTGCCAGCAATCTTGAGGGAACCTATAATCAGCCCCAGCATTTT. Translation gives CASNLEGTYNQPQHF.

The chain is built from TRBV10-3 and TRBJ2-7, with D possibly being TRBD1 (7 bases). Germline V lookup: CDR1 ENHRY, CDR2 SYGVKD. The CDR3 sequence is 17 residues long. V lost 2 bases and J 6 bases, leaving 23 bases between the germline ends. The CDR3 is CAISELSRQGGTSEQYF. CDR3 sequence (DNA): TGTGCCATCAGTGAGCTTTCGAGACAGGGCGGGACCTCCGAGCAGTACTTC.

This sequence joins TRBV9 and TRBJ1-6, with TRBD1 matching 7 bases. The CDR3 loop spans 18 amino acids. Looked up from germline, CDR1 is SGDLS and CDR2 is YYNGEE. With V trimmed by 3 bases and J by 8 bases, 17 bases remained unmatched. The CDR3 DNA sequence: TGTGCCAGCAGCGCAACCCAAGGGGGCAGTTTAGAGGATTCACCCCTCCACTTT. This encodes CASSATQGGSLEDSPLHF.

The chain uses TRBV5-6 and TRBJ2-1; TRBD2 aligns across 7 bases. V lost 2 bases to trimming and J lost 5 bases; unmatched junction nucleotides: 16. Germline V gives CDR1 SGHDT, CDR2 YYEEEE. This CDR3 region has 18 residues. This CDR3 reads CASSFLVWRERGDNEQFF. CDR3 bases: TGTGCCAGCAGCTTTTTGGTTTGGCGGGAGAGAGGGGACAATGAGCAGTTCTTC.

This rearrangement joins TRBV7-9 to TRBJ1-3; TRBD1 matches at 7 bases. The V and J ends lost 5 bases and 6 bases, in that order; junction bases with no gene match: 7. The germline V gene encodes CDR1 SEHNR and CDR2 FQNEAQ (reference sequence). The CDR3 extends over 14 amino acids. The CDR3 here is CASSALTGTNTIYF. The DNA of the CDR3 is TGTGCCAGCAGCGCTTTGACAGGGACAAACACCATATATTTT.

The chain uses TRBV4-1 and TRBJ1-1, with a possible D match to TRBD1 (6 bases). The CDR3 spans 17 residues. The V gene's germline CDR1 is MGHRA and CDR2 YSYEKL. Trimming took off 3 bases at V and 0 bases at J, with 17 bases between the two ends. CDR3 coding DNA: TGCGCCAGCAGCCACCTAACAGGGATAGACATGAACACTGAAGCTTTCTTT. Translating it yields CASSHLTGIDMNTEAFF.

In its sample, this clone was seen a few times. This chain uses TRBV19 with TRBJ2-7; 9 bases line up with TRBD1. This CDR3 contains 13 residues. Per germline, CDR1 LNHDA and CDR2 SQIVND (reference sequence). The ends lost 5 bases at V and 5 bases at J; junction bases unmatched: 4. CDR3 nucleotides: TGTGCCAGTAGTGGGACAGGGTTCCACGAGCAGTACTTC. This encodes CASSGTGFHEQYF. The complete variable domain, with remaining parts taken from reference TRBV19 and TRBJ2-7, reads DGGITQSPKYLFRKEGQNVTLSCEQNLNHDAMYWYRQDPGQGLRLIYYSQIVNDFQKGDIAEGYSVSREKKESFPLTVTSAQKNPTAFYLCASSGTGFHEQYFGPGTRLTVT.

The rearrangement links TRBV7-6 to TRBJ1-2, with D unclear. CDR3 length: 14 amino acids. V was clipped by 0 bases and J by 1 base, with 6 bases between them. Germline lookup yields CDR1 SGHVS and CDR2 FNYEAQ. The CDR3 DNA reads as TGTGCCAGCAGCTTAGCAACGGTTAACTATGGCTACACCTTC. Its protein product is CASSLATVNYGYTF.

This chain links TRBV4-1 with TRBJ2-2, with 12 bases lining up with TRBD1. CDR1 and CDR2 (germline): MGHRA, YSYEKL. This CDR3 is built from 17 residues. The V segment lost 1 base and the J segment 8 bases; nucleotides outside the gene matches: 8. CDR3 coding DNA: TGCGCCAGCAGCCAAGGACCCGGGACAGGGGGCTTTGGGGAGCTGTTTTTT. Its protein product is CASSQGPGTGGFGELFF.

The chain uses TRBV10-1 and TRBJ2-3; possibly TRBD2 for D (6 bases). Germline CDR1 reads WNHNN; CDR2 reads SYGVQD (reference sequence). CDR3 length: 15 amino acids. Trimming cost V 2 bases and J 2 bases, with 11 bases left between them. The CDR3 sequence: CASSERRGTTDTQYF. For the CDR3, the DNA is TGCGCCAGCAGTGAGAGGCGGGGCACCACAGATACGCAGTATTTT.

The genes are TRBV7-8 and TRBJ2-2; TRBD2 might be the D (6 bases). Germline CDR1 is SGHVS and CDR2 is FQNEAQ. Trimming took off 5 bases at V and 1 base at J, with 14 bases between the two ends. The CDR3 length is 16 residues. CDR3 amino acids: CASSVVWGENTGELFF. In nucleotides, the CDR3 is TGTGCCAGCAGCGTTGTATGGGGGGAGAACACCGGGGAGCTGTTTTTT.

The V gene is TRBV14, the J gene TRBJ2-7; TRBD1 matches at 12 bases. Germline CDR1 and CDR2: SGHDN and FVKESK. V shed 5 bases and J 5 bases; nucleotides not matched to a gene: 10. The CDR3 has 16 amino acids. The CDR3 spells CASSFLTGQGANEQYF. As DNA, the CDR3 is TGTGCCAGCAGCTTCCTAACGGGACAGGGGGCTAACGAGCAGTACTTC.

This clone was recorded once. The chain has TRBV19 and TRBJ2-1; 9 nucleotides align to TRBD2. This CDR3 comprises 15 residues. With V trimmed by 4 bases and J by 4 bases, 5 bases remained unmatched. Per germline, CDR1 LNHDA and CDR2 SQIVND (reference sequence). CDR3 loop: CASSKAGGEYNEQFF. The DNA for the CDR3 is TGTGCCAGTAGTAAGGCGGGGGGGGAATACAATGAGCAGTTCTTC.

The chain is built from TRBV19 and TRBJ2-7; 7 bases fit TRBD2. The CDR3 has 15 residues. The ends lost 4 bases at V and 0 bases at J; junction bases unmatched: 6. Germline assignment: CDR1 LNHDA and CDR2 SQIVND (reference sequence). The CDR3 coding sequence is TGTGCCAGTAGTAAAATAGCGGGCATCTCCTACGAGCAGTACTTC. Protein sequence: CASSKIAGISYEQYF.

The chain uses TRBV5-6 and TRBJ2-3; a possible D gene is TRBD2 (6 bases). The length of the CDR3 is 11 residues. The germline V gene encodes CDR1 SGHDT and CDR2 YYEEEE. V was trimmed by 4 bases and J by 7 bases, leaving 7 bases between them. CDR3 amino acids: CASSGGYTQYF. CDR3 nucleotide sequence: TGTGCCAGCAGCGGGGGGTATACGCAGTATTTT.

The chain links TRBV5-1 to TRBJ2-1; D call uncertain. The germline V gene has CDR1 SGHRS and CDR2 YFSETQ. The CDR3 loop spans 15 amino acids. With 2 bases removed from V and 3 bases from J, the gap between germline ends came to 12 bases. DNA of the CDR3: TGCGCCAGCAGCTTTGGCAGGCTCATCTACAATGAGCAGTTCTTC. This encodes CASSFGRLIYNEQFF. Full variable domain (outside the CDR3, taken from reference TRBV5-1 and TRBJ2-1): KAGVTQTPRYLIKTRGQQVTLSCSPISGHRSVSWYQQTPGQGLQFLFEYFSETQRNKGNFPGRFSGRQFSNSRSEMNVSTLELGDSALYLCASSFGRLIYNEQFFGPGTRLTVL.

In nucleotides, the CDR3 is TGTGCCAGCAGCCGGGGACAGGGCAATCAGCCCCAGCATTTT. It is translated as CASSRGQGNQPQHF. This rearrangement joins TRBV11-2 to TRBJ1-5; TRBD1 matches 8 bases. The CDR3 is 14 residues long. J gave up 2 bases and V 5 bases, and 2 bases lay outside the gene matches. Germline CDR1 reads SGHAT; CDR2 reads FQNNGV.

This chain links TRBV28 with TRBJ2-7; TRBD2 aligns across 9 bases. The CDR3 runs to 15 residues. Germline CDR1 MDHEN, CDR2 SYDVKM. Germline trimming cut 5 bases from V and 5 bases from J; bases unmatched to any gene: 10. CDR3 protein: CASSGAASGGHEQYF. For the CDR3, the DNA is TGTGCCAGCAGTGGGGCGGCCAGCGGGGGGCACGAGCAGTACTTC.

The chain combines TRBV28 with TRBJ2-3; 7 bases line up with TRBD2. Losses at the gene ends were 3 bases for V and 5 bases for J; bases not matched to a gene: 26. In germline, CDR1 is MDHEN, CDR2 SYDVKM. The CDR3 totals 21 residues. CDR3 in amino acids: CASSFISGPRISGSGKDTQYF. The CDR3 DNA is TGTGCCAGCAGTTTCATTTCGGGACCGAGGATCTCGGGCAGCGGGAAAGATACGCAGTATTTT.